Sequencing of this T cell receptor beta chain was carried out in a study of cytotoxic CD8 clonotypes in ibrutinib-treated CLL. Measured with immunoSEQ multiplex PCR; TCRdb has only the in-frame clones, and not every one. The sample holds some 160,000 clones; 81% are singletons and the top ten take roughly 2%. CDR1 SGHNT and CDR2 YYREEE come from the germline V gene (reference sequence). V lost 2 bases and J lost 3, with 14 bases in between. The CDR3 totals 15 residues. The genes are TRBV5-4 and TRBJ2-5, with no clear D. The sequences come from PBMCs, collected after 12 months of ibrutinib treatment. The receptor's source is a human donor with chronic lymphocytic leukemia. The DNA for the CDR3 is TGTGCCAGCAGCTTACCCTCCGCCGTGGAAGAGACCCAGTACTTC. Protein: CASSLPSAVEETQYF.